These 3 T cell receptor beta chains share one sample of origin, sequenced in a study of regulatory T cells in long-lasting Graves disease. Time point defined: newly diagnosed GD, antithyroid drugs for less than 3 months. After RNA was extracted from PBMCs, the TCR library was made from it. The authors built TCR beta libraries using iRepertoire HTBI primers and Arm-PCR of CDR3 regions. Each CDR3 protein gets one entry after TCRdb re-called the multiplex PCR reads with MiXCR. Of 400,000 to 650,000 distinct CDR3 sequences listed, roughly 16% are singletons. The sample was also linked to a second study, of T cells in Graves' hyperthyroidism and ophthalmopathy.

The specimen was peripheral blood mononuclear cells (PBMCs), collected at new diagnosis, from a patient treated with antithyroid drugs. These receptors all come from a woman aged 35 to 59 with Graves disease.

The chain employs TRBV6-1 and TRBJ2-1; TRBD1 matches at 8 bases. CDR3 length: 15 residues. V was clipped by 3 bases and J by 6 bases; unmatched bases: 7. Looked up from germline, CDR1 is MNHNS and CDR2 is SASEGT. The CDR3 region has the DNA TGTGCCAGCAGTGAGGACAGGGCAGGAAGCAATGAGCAGTTCTTC. It specifies CASSEDRAGSNEQFF.

Ten or more counts support this clonotype. The rearrangement uses TRBV30 and TRBJ1-3, with TRBD1 as a possible D gene (6 bases). CDR1 GTSNPN and CDR2 SVGIG come from the germline V gene (reference sequence). This CDR3 is 15 amino acids long. Trimming shortened V by 2 bases and J by 0 bases, and 11 bases separated the two germline ends. The CDR3 DNA is TGTGCCTGGAGTCCAGGGGCTCTCTCTGGAAACACCATATATTTT. Translation gives CAWSPGALSGNTIYF.

In its sample, this clonotype was seen a few times. The chain is built from TRBV7-9 and TRBJ1-2; D perhaps matches TRBD1 (6 bases). Germline values: CDR1 SEHNR, CDR2 FQNEAQ (reference sequence). The germline V and J ends were trimmed by 5 bases and 6 bases, with 16 bases remaining between them. This CDR3 comprises 14 residues. Here the CDR3 DNA reads TGTGCCAGCAGCCTCCTTGGGGGCGCGAATGGCTACACCTTC. As protein: CASSLLGGANGYTF.